The 30 T cell receptor beta chains below all came from one sample that was sequenced in a study of memory CD4+ T cells and cytomegalovirus serostatus. Single viable CD3+CD4+CD8-CD45RO+ cells were sorted as the memory CD4+ T cells. The method was immunoSEQ multiplex PCR; TCRdb's version includes in-frame clones alone and lacks a portion of them. The repertoire consists of approximately 70,000 clones, with roughly 76% occurring once and the leading ten covering roughly 4.4%. The sequenced sample consisted of memory CD4+ T cells from blood. The source is an adult in good health and CMV-seropositive.

The chain is built from TRBV6-1 and TRBJ2-2, with TRBD1 matching 8 bases. CDR1 and CDR2 (germline): MNHNS, SASEGT. The CDR3 is 15 amino acids. V gave up 0 bases and J gave up 7 bases; unmatched junction bases: 4. For the CDR3, the DNA is TGTGCCAGCAGTGAAGCCGGACAGGGTGACGGGGAGCTGTTTTTT. Amino acid sequence: CASSEAGQGDGELFF.

CDR3 sequence: CASSPPTSGFGEQYF. CDR3 bases: TGTGCCAGCAGCCCCCCCACTAGCGGGTTCGGCGAGCAGTACTTC. The rearrangement joins TRBV11-2 to TRBJ2-7; 9 bases match TRBD2. There are 15 residues in the CDR3. J was trimmed by 6 bases and V by 5 bases; bases with no gene match: 11. Per the germline V gene, CDR1 is SGHAT and CDR2 is FQNNGV.

This clone appeared once. This rearrangement joins TRBV6-5 to TRBJ2-1, with a possible D match to TRBD2 (6 bases). V gave up 8 bases and J gave up 3 bases, with 11 bases separating them. The CDR3 has 13 residues. Germline V gives CDR1 MNHEY, CDR2 SVGAGI. CDR3 in DNA: TGTGCCAGCCGGACGGGAGACTACAATGAGCAGTTCTTC. Its translation is CASRTGDYNEQFF.

The J gene is TRBJ2-5, the V gene TRBV15; TRBD1 matches 11 bases. Germline CDR1 reads LNHNV; CDR2 reads YYDKDF (reference sequence). With V trimmed by 0 bases and J by 3 bases, 0 bases remained unmatched. This CDR3 is 15 amino acids long. CDR3 sequence: CATSREGQGEETQYF. Written as DNA, the CDR3 is TGTGCCACCAGCAGAGAGGGACAGGGGGAAGAGACCCAGTACTTC.

V gene TRBV28 combines with J gene TRBJ2-4; no clear D. The CDR3 extends over 17 amino acids. Germline lookup yields CDR1 MDHEN and CDR2 SYDVKM. Trimming took 6 bases from V and 0 from J, leaving 18 bases between them. The CDR3 DNA reads as TGTGCCAGCAGGAGATCGTTCGGTGGGTTAGCCAAAAACATTCAGTACTTC. This encodes CASRRSFGGLAKNIQYF.

This sequence joins TRBV6-5 and TRBJ1-1; 7 positions agree with TRBD1. CDR1 is MNHEY, CDR2 SVGAGI, per germline. The ends lost 6 bases at V and 5 bases at J; junction bases unmatched: 9. CDR3 length: 14 amino acids. In DNA form, the CDR3 reads TGTGCCAGCAGGAACACAGGGGTACGGACTGAAGCTTTCTTT. Protein: CASRNTGVRTEAFF.

The V and J genes are TRBV7-3 and TRBJ2-3; D is undetermined. The V end was cut by 5 bases, the J end by 2 bases, with 14 bases between. The CDR3 length is 15 residues. In germline, CDR1 is SGHTA, CDR2 FQGTGA. CDR3 in amino acids: CASSREVVTTDTQYF. The CDR3 nucleotides are TGTGCCAGCAGCCGTGAAGTAGTCACCACAGATACGCAGTATTTT.

The V call is TRBV25-1, the J call TRBJ2-7, with 7 bases identical to TRBD2. The CDR3 has 13 residues. Germline CDR1 reads MGHDK; CDR2 reads SYGVNS. V shed 8 bases, J shed 6 bases, and the junction held 10 bases outside the gene matches. For the CDR3, the DNA is TGTGCCAGCGGGGCGGGAGAGTATCGCGAGCAGTACTTC. It encodes CASGAGEYREQYF.

This chain connects TRBV19 to TRBJ1-5; 10 nucleotides line up with TRBD1. V lost 4 bases to trimming and J lost 0 bases; unmatched junction nucleotides: 3. The CDR3 contains 16 residues. Germline loops: CDR1 LNHDA, CDR2 SQIVND (reference sequence). The CDR3 DNA reads as TGTGCCAGTAGTAGACAGGGGGCCGATAGCAATCAGCCCCAGCATTTT. It is translated as CASSRQGADSNQPQHF.

This sequence joins TRBV19 and TRBJ1-5; tentatively, D is TRBD1 (6 bases). Germline lookup yields CDR1 LNHDA and CDR2 SQIVND (reference sequence). This CDR3 region has 15 residues. V lost 1 base to trimming and J lost 6 bases, with 13 bases between them. The CDR3 bases are TGTGCCAGTAGTATAGTAGGGGGGGCGCGTCAGCCCCAGCATTTT. Translation: CASSIVGGARQPQHF.

V gene TRBV29-1 combines with J gene TRBJ1-4; no clear D. This CDR3 contains 15 residues. The germline gives CDR1 SQVTM, CDR2 ANQGSEA. Trimming pared 5 bases from V and 3 bases from J, leaving 16 bases between. The chain's CDR3 is CSVLFPGRPNEKLFF. CDR3 nucleotides: TGCAGCGTTTTGTTTCCGGGAAGACCTAATGAAAAACTGTTTTTT.

The V and J genes are TRBV6-5 and TRBJ2-5; D is uncertain. The CDR3 is 14 amino acids. Germline CDR1 MNHEY, CDR2 SVGAGI. Between the trimmed V and J ends, which lost 0 bases and 0 bases, there was a span of 5 bases. As DNA, the CDR3 is TGTGCCAGCAGTTACTCGGAGTACCAAGAGACCCAGTACTTC. It yields the protein CASSYSEYQETQYF.

This chain connects TRBV28 to TRBJ2-4; D remains ambiguous. With 5 bases removed from V and 2 bases from J, the gap between germline ends came to 25 bases. Per germline, CDR1 MDHEN and CDR2 SYDVKM. CDR3 length: 19 residues. CDR3 sequence reads: CASSPDWTRPIITKNIQYF. The CDR3 DNA sequence: TGTGCCAGCAGTCCTGACTGGACCCGGCCAATTATTACCAAAAACATTCAGTACTTC.

This clone appeared once. An end of the junction does not agree with germline; a read error may underlie this. This chain uses TRBV7-7 with TRBJ2-1, with TRBD1 matching over 7 bases. CDR1 SSHAT and CDR2 FNYEAQ come from the germline V gene (reference sequence). The CDR3 contains 16 residues. CDR3 in DNA: TGTGCTAGCAGCCGAGACAGGGTCGGGGCGGGCAATGAGCAGTTCTTC. Amino acid sequence: CASSRDRVGAGNEQFF.

J is TRBJ1-1 and V is TRBV27; D is ambiguous. V was pared by 1 base and J by 4 bases, with 7 bases between. Per the germline V gene, CDR1 is MNHEY and CDR2 is SMNVEV (reference sequence). This CDR3 region has 13 residues. The CDR3 spells CASSLWRSTEAFF. The CDR3 coding sequence is TGTGCCAGCAGTTTATGGAGGAGCACTGAAGCTTTCTTT.

The chain couples TRBV5-1 to TRBJ1-3; perhaps TRBD1 as D (6 bases). CDR1 SGHRS and CDR2 YFSETQ come from the germline V gene. Trimming shortened V by 4 bases and J by 0 bases, and 14 bases separated the two germline ends. The CDR3 is 16 amino acids. CDR3 sequence: CASSQAPQGSGNTIYF. CDR3 DNA sequence: TGCGCCAGCAGCCAGGCACCACAGGGCTCTGGAAACACCATATATTTT.

J is TRBJ2-1 and V is TRBV7-3; D remains unclear. Trimming took 5 bases from V and 0 from J, leaving 11 bases between them. The CDR3 is made up of 15 amino acids. CDR1 is SGHTA and CDR2 is FQGTGA in the germline V gene. CDR3 sequence (DNA): TGTGCCAGCAGCCCGGCCCCAAGCTCCTACAATGAGCAGTTCTTC. Protein sequence: CASSPAPSSYNEQFF.

This chain links TRBV7-5 with TRBJ2-2; TRBD2 was called by the table and not checked on the DNA. TRBV7-5 is deemed a pseudogene. CDR3 size: 17 residues. The CDR3 DNA reads TGTGCCAGAAGCTTAAGGTGGCTAGCGGGAGGCACCGGGGAGCTGTTTTTT. It codes for CARSLRWLAGGTGELFF.

The chain is built from TRBV6-5 and TRBJ2-6; 7 nucleotides agree with TRBD1. V was pared by 2 bases and J by 6 bases, with 4 bases of the junction left unmatched. The CDR3 contains 15 residues. Germline lookup yields CDR1 MNHEY and CDR2 SVGAGI. The CDR3 reads CASSYTGASANVLTF. Written as DNA, the CDR3 is TGTGCCAGCAGTTACACAGGGGCCTCGGCCAACGTCCTGACTTTC.

The chain uses TRBV7-3 and TRBJ2-6; 7 bases map to TRBD1. Germline loops: CDR1 SGHTA, CDR2 FQGTGA. Unmatched junction bases numbered 1, after V lost 4 bases and J lost 1 base. CDR3 size: 15 residues. In DNA, the CDR3 is TGTGCCAGCAGCTCCAGGGGGTCTGGGGCCAACGTCCTGACTTTC. It translates to CASSSRGSGANVLTF.

The sample holds a few counts of this clone. The chain joins TRBV5-1 to TRBJ1-1; 8 nucleotides align to TRBD1. V lost 5 bases to trimming and J lost 5 bases; unmatched junction nucleotides: 8. This CDR3 contains 14 residues. From germline, CDR1 is SGHRS and CDR2 YFSETQ. The CDR3 loop reads CASRPTGGGTEAFF. CDR3 nucleotides: TGCGCCAGCAGACCTACAGGGGGTGGTACTGAAGCTTTCTTT.

This clone was detected only once. The chain is built from TRBV7-8 and TRBJ2-7, with D perhaps matching TRBD2 (5 bases). The V end lost 3 bases, the J end lost 7 bases, and 13 bases lay between the germline ends. CDR1 is SGHVS and CDR2 is FQNEAQ in the germline V gene. The length of the CDR3 is 13 residues. CDR3 DNA: TGTGCCAGCAGCTTGGGGAGAGCCCCTGAGCAGTACTTC. This translates into CASSLGRAPEQYF.

About this clone: This could be a read error, since a much larger clone is one nucleotide away. In the same sample, other DNA sequences code for this CDR3. The J gene is TRBJ2-4, the V gene TRBV7-2; 8 bases are shared with TRBD2. CDR1 is SGHTA and CDR2 is FQGNSA in the germline V gene. The CDR3 runs to 16 residues. Losses at the gene ends were 9 bases for V and 5 bases for J; bases not matched to a gene: 15. The chain's CDR3 is CASSLAPAGGENIQYF. As DNA, the CDR3 is TGTGCCAGTAGCCTAGCCCCGGCGGGGGGCGAAAACATTCAGTACTTC.

This clone showed up just a few times. The chain employs TRBV6-5 and TRBJ1-5, with D uncertain. The V and J ends lost 10 bases and 5 bases respectively, with 12 bases between them. There are 12 residues in the CDR3. CDR1 and CDR2 from the germline V gene are MNHEY and SVGAGI. CDR3 region: CATSTGHQPQHF. In DNA form, the CDR3 reads TGTGCCACCTCGACTGGACATCAGCCCCAGCATTTT.

The gene calls are TRBV6-5 and TRBJ2-1; D is perhaps TRBD2 (6 bases). The CDR3 has 11 amino acids. V was pared by 10 bases and J by 7 bases, with 11 bases between. Germline CDR1 and CDR2: MNHEY and SVGAGI. CDR3 in DNA: TGTGCCACCACGGAGGGGAATGAGCAGTTCTTC. It translates to CATTEGNEQFF.

The gene calls are TRBV11-2 and TRBJ1-4, with D maybe TRBD1 (5 bases). Germline V lookup: CDR1 SGHAT, CDR2 FQNNGV. V was trimmed by 3 bases and J by 6 bases, leaving 11 bases between them. The length of the CDR3 is 14 residues. The CDR3 coding sequence is TGTGCCAGCAGCTTTCAGGGCGTCCATGAAAAACTGTTTTTT. This translates into CASSFQGVHEKLFF. The full variable domain, completed using reference TRBV11-2 and TRBJ1-4, is EAGVAQSPRYKIIEKRQSVAFWCNPISGHATLYWYQQILGQGPKLLIQFQNNGVVDDSQLPKDRFSAERLKGVDSTLKIQPAKLEDSAVYLCASSFQGVHEKLFFGSGTQLSVL.

The chain carries TRBV6-5 and TRBJ2-5; TRBD2 matches at 8 bases. V lost 4 bases, J lost 9 bases, and 7 bases stayed unmatched. The germline CDR1 and CDR2 sequences are MNHEY and SVGAGI. This CDR3 spans 13 amino acids. The CDR3 DNA reads as TGTGCCAGCAGTTCGGGGGGGTCGGCTCCCCAGTACTTC. It is translated as CASSSGGSAPQYF.

The V gene is TRBV2, the J gene TRBJ1-4; the D gene is possibly TRBD1 (6 bases). V was trimmed by 5 bases and J by 5 bases, leaving 27 bases between them. This CDR3 comprises 19 residues. Germline values: CDR1 SNHLY, CDR2 FYNNEI. The chain's CDR3 is CASSRSSLRGFEKNEKLFF. The CDR3 DNA reads TGTGCCAGCAGTAGATCTTCCCTGAGGGGGTTCGAAAAGAATGAAAAACTGTTTTTT. The full variable domain, with the rest looked up from reference TRBV2 and TRBJ1-4, is EPEVTQTPSHQVTQMGQEVILRCVPISNHLYFYWYRQILGQKVEFLVSFYNNEISEKSEIFDDQFSVERPDGSNFTLKIRSTKLEDSAMYFCASSRSSLRGFEKNEKLFFGSGTQLSVL.

V is TRBV28 and J is TRBJ2-2; D is ambiguous. Germline V gene sequence: CDR1 MDHEN, CDR2 SYDVKM. V dropped 5 bases and J dropped 6 bases, with 16 bases sitting between them. This CDR3 comprises 15 residues. CDR3 sequence: CASSLSGRKAGELFF. CDR3 nucleotide sequence: TGTGCCAGCAGTCTTTCGGGCAGGAAGGCCGGGGAGCTGTTTTTT.

Regarding this clone: One junction end disagrees with the germline gene, perhaps due to a read error. The chain carries TRBV2 and TRBJ2-2, with a possible D match to TRBD2 (6 bases). This CDR3 has 15 amino acids. Germline CDR1 is SNHLY and CDR2 is FYNNEI. In DNA, the CDR3 is TGTGCCAGCAGCGAAGGACTTGGGGGGACCGGGGAGCTGTTTTTT. Its protein product is CASSEGLGGTGELFF. The complete variable domain, with remaining parts taken from reference TRBV2 and TRBJ2-2, reads EPEVTQTPSHQVTQMGQEVILRCVPISNHLYFYWYRQILGQKVEFLVSFYNNEISEKSEIFDDQFSVERPDGSNFTLKIRSTKLEDSAMYFCASSEGLGGTGELFFGEGSRLTVL.